This T cell receptor beta chain was captured in a study of T cell clonality in common variable immunodeficiency. This clone was seen ten or more times. Its matching antigen is unknown. Read data end 3 residues before the CDR3 end; the end is taken from the germline J gene. Equal genomic DNA amounts from CVID and control samples were sequenced. The repertoire was sequenced with immunoSEQ multiplex PCR; TCRdb's copy has only in-frame clones and lacks some. The data list around 81,000 clones, none observed once; 0.75% to 1% falls to the top ten. V trimming: 1 base; J trimming: 3 bases; junction bases outside the gene matches: 0. The CDR3 covers 14 residues. Germline loops: CDR1 LNHDA, CDR2 SQIVND (reference sequence). General observations from the study: Shared TCRbeta clones were fewer between CVID subjects than controls.

Each donor provided about 5 to 8.5 ml of heparinized whole blood. The sequence derives from a person aged 18 to 75 in good health. The chain is built from TRBV19 and TRBJ2-1, with 7 bases lining up with TRBD1. Sequenced sample: peripheral blood mononuclear cells. Here the CDR3 reads CASSIGQGYNEQFF. The CDR3 bases that were read are TGTGCCAGTAGTATAGGACAGGGCTACAATGAG.